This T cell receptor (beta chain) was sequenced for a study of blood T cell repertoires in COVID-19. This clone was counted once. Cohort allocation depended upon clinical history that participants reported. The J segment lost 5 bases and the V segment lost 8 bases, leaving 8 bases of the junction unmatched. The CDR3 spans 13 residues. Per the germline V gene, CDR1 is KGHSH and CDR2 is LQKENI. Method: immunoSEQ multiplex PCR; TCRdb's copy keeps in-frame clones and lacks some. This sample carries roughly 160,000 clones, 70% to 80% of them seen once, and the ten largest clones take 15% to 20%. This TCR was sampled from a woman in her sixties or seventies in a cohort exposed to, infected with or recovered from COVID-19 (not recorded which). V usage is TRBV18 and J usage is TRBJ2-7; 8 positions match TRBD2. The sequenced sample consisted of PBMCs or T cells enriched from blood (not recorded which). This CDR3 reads CASQKRENHEQYF. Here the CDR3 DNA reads TGTGCCAGCCAAAAGCGGGAGAACCACGAGCAGTACTTC.